This T cell receptor (beta chain) was found in a study of radiotherapy plus CTLA-4 blockade in lung cancer. Deletions cut 0 bases from V and 5 bases from J, with 7 bases between. The length of the CDR3 is 13 residues. Germline V gene data show CDR1 as MNHEY and CDR2 as SMNVEV (reference sequence). Assay used: immunoSEQ multiplex PCR; TCRdb lists only in-frame clones, some missing. The table records about 99,000 clones, 85% to 90% of them present only once. This clonotype was sampled from a human donor with non-small cell lung cancer that progressed on radiotherapy plus ipilimumab. Sequencing was performed on peripheral blood, taken from a patient treated with radiotherapy plus ipilimumab. The chain has TRBV27 and TRBJ2-5, with unresolved D. In DNA form, the CDR3 reads TGTGCCAGCAGTTTATCGAACGGGGAGACCCAGTACTTC. This translates into CASSLSNGETQYF.